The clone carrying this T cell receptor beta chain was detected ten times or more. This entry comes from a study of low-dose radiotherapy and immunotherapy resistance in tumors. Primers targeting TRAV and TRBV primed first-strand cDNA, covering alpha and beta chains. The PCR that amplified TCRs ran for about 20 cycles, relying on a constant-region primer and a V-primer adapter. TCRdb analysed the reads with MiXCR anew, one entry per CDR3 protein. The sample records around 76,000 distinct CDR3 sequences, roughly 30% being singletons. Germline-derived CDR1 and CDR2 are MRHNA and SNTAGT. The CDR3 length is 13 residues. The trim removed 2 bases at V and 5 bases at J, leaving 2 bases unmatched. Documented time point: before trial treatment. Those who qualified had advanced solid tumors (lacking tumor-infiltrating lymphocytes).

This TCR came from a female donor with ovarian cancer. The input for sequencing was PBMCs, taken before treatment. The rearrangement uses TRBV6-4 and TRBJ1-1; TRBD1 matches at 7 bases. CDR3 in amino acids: CASSDRGPTEAFF. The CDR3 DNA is TGTGCCAGCAGTGACAGGGGGCCAACTGAAGCTTTCTTT.